What follows describes a single TCR beta chain. This sample is drawn from a study of blood T cell repertoires in COVID-19. Study background: COVID-19 samples, acute and convalescent, were from the United States, Italy and Spain. PBMCs, B-cell-depleted T cells, or T cells were the source of the cDNA or gDNA that made up the material.

V was pared by 6 bases and J by 2 bases, with 12 bases between. Germline CDR1 is MNHEY and CDR2 is SMNVEV (reference sequence). CDR3 length: 14 residues. The repertoire was sequenced with immunoSEQ multiplex PCR; TCRdb's copy has only in-frame clones and lacks some. The sample records approximately 250,000 clones, 75% to 85% being singletons. Seattle researchers signed up patients amid active infection and tracked them longitudinally. The rearrangement uses TRBV27 and TRBJ2-3; weak D call: TRBD1 (5 bases). This receptor was taken from a man aged 50 to 59 with COVID-19, enrolled during active disease. Source material: peripheral blood. CDR3 loop: CASRRQRNTDTQYF. CDR3 nucleotide sequence: TGTGCCAGCAGAAGACAGAGAAACACAGATACGCAGTATTTT.